The clone carrying this T cell receptor (beta chain) was counted ten times or more. Molecular barcoding with unique molecular identifiers was used for the TCRbeta library. TCRdb passed the PCR reads through MiXCR, listing each CDR3 protein once. The sample shows 300,000 to 400,000 distinct CDR3 sequences, roughly 15% of them seen only once. These data originate in a study of T-cell reconstitution after alpha-beta-depleted transplantation in children. The specimen comprised PBMCs, sampled from the stem cell graft. This clonotype was obtained from a human donor who donated a stem cell graft to a child with Fanconi anemia.

CDR3 bases: TGTGCCAGCAGCTTGTCAATTTGGCAGGAGGCCACCGGGGAGCTGTTTTTT. The encoded protein is CASSLSIWQEATGELFF. This chain joins TRBV5-4 and TRBJ2-2, with D perhaps matching TRBD2 (5 bases). Trimming took 1 base from V and 4 from J, leaving 17 bases between them. The length of the CDR3 is 17 residues. From germline, CDR1 is SGHNT and CDR2 YYREEE (reference sequence).